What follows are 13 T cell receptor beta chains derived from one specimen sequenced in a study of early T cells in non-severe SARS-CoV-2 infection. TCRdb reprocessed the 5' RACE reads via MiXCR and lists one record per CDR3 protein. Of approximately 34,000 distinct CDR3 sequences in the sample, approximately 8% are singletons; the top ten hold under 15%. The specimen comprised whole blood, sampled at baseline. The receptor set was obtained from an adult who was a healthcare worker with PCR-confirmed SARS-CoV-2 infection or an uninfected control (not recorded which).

The CDR3 DNA reads as TGTGCCAGCAGTTTACGCAGGGGTGGATTTGACGGCTACACCTTC. Translation: CASSLRRGGFDGYTF. The chain has TRBV28 and TRBJ1-2, with D possibly TRBD1 on 6 matching bases. This CDR3 region has 15 residues. The V and J ends lost 2 bases and 8 bases respectively, with 18 bases between them. Germline CDR1 reads MDHEN; CDR2 reads SYDVKM.

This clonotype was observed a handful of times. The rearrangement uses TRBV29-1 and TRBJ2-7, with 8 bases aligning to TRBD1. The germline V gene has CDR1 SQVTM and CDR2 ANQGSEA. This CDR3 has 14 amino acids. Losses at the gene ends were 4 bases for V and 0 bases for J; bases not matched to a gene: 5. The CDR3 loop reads CSVGTGKSSYEQYF. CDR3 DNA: TGCAGCGTTGGGACAGGGAAGAGCTCCTACGAGCAGTACTTC.

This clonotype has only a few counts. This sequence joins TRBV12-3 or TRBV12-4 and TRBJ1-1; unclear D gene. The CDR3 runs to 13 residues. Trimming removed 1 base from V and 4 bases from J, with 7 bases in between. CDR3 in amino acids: CASSLGAPTEAFF. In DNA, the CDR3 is TGTGCCAGCAGTTTAGGCGCTCCCACTGAAGCTTTCTTT.

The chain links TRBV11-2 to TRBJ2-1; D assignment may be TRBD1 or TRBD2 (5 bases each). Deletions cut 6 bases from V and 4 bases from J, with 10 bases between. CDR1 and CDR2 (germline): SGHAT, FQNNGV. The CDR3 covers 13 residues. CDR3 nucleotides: TGTGCCAGCAGTTTGGGACCGTACAATGAGCAGTTCTTC. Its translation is CASSLGPYNEQFF. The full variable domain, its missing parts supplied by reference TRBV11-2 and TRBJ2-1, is EAGVAQSPRYKIIEKRQSVAFWCNPISGHATLYWYQQILGQGPKLLIQFQNNGVVDDSQLPKDRFSAERLKGVDSTLKIQPAKLEDSAVYLCASSLGPYNEQFFGPGTRLTVL.

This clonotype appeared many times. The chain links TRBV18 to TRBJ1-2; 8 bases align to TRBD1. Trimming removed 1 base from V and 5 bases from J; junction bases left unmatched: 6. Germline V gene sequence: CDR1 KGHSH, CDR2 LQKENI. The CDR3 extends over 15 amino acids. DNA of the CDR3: TGTGCCAGCTCACCACGACAGGGGCCCCCTTATGGCTACACCTTC. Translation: CASSPRQGPPYGYTF.

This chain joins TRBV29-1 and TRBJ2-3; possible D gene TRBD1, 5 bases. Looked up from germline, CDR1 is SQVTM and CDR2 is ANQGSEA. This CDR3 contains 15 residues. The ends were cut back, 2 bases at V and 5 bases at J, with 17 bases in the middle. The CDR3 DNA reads TGCAGCGTTGAAAACCCCTCTAGGGGCATAGATACGCAGTATTTT. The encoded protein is CSVENPSRGIDTQYF.

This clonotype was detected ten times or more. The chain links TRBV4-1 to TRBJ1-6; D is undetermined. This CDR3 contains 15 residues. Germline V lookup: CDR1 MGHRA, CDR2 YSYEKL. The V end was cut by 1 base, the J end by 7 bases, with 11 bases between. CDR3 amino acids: CASSQVPLPNSPLHF. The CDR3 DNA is TGCGCCAGCAGCCAAGTGCCCCTCCCAAATTCACCCCTCCACTTT.

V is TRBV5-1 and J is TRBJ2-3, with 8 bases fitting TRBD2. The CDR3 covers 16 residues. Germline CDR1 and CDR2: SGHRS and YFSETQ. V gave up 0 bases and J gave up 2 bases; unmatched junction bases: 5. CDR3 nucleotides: TGCGCCAGCAGCTTGGATCGGGGGGGAAACACAGATACGCAGTATTTT. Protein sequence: CASSLDRGGNTDTQYF.

The CDR3 nucleotides are TGCGCCAGCAGCTTGGATAGGCCCGGGGTTGGCTACACCTTC. Translated, it gives CASSLDRPGVGYTF. The rearrangement links TRBV5-1 to TRBJ1-2; no definite D call. This CDR3 contains 14 residues. Germline CDR1 is SGHRS and CDR2 is YFSETQ. V lost 0 bases, J lost 7 bases, and 13 bases lay in between. Together with reference TRBV5-1 and TRBJ1-2, the CDR3 gives the full variable domain: KAGVTQTPRYLIKTRGQQVTLSCSPISGHRSVSWYQQTPGQGLQFLFEYFSETQRNKGNFPGRFSGRQFSNSRSEMNVSTLELGDSALYLCASSLDRPGVGYTFGSGTRLTVV.

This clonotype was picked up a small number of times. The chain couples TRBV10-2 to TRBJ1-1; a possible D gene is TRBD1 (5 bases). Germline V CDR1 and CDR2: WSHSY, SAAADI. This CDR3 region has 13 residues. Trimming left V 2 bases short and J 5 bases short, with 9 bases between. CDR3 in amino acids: CASSEPGGTEAFF. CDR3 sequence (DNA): TGCGCCAGCAGTGAGCCGGGGGGAACTGAAGCTTTCTTT.

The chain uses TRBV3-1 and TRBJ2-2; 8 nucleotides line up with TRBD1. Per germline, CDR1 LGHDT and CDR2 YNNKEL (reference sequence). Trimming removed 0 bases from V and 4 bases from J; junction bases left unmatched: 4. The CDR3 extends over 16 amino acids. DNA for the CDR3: TGTGCCAGCAGCCAAGAGGACAGGGCCCTCACCGGGGAGCTGTTTTTT. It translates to CASSQEDRALTGELFF.

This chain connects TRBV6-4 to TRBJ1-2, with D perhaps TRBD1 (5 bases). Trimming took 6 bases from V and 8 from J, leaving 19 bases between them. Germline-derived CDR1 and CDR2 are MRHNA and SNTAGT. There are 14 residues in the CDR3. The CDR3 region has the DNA TGTGCCAGCAGCCAGGACGGGACTTCGGTGGGCTACACCTTC. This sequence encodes CASSQDGTSVGYTF.

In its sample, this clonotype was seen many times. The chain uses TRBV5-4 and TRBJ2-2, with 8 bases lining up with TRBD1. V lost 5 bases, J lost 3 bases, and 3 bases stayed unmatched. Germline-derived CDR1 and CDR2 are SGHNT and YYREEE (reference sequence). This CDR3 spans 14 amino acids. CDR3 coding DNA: TGTGCCAGCAGTGCGGGACAGGACACCGGGGAGCTGTTTTTT. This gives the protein CASSAGQDTGELFF.